The clone carrying this T cell receptor (beta chain) appeared many times. Its antigen is not known. The CDR3 consists of 15 residues. Trimming at V came to 1 base and at J to 3 bases, leaving 2 bases not matched to a gene. Germline loops: CDR1 SGHTA, CDR2 FQGTGA. TCRdb re-called the reads through MiXCR, storing one row per CDR3 protein. The sample lists 250,000 to 300,000 distinct CDR3 sequences; about 13% were seen once. The sample comes from a study of T cell repertoires in cytomegalovirus infection. Overall study context: TCR beta signatures that were public indicated CMV infection and matching HLA type.

Overall study results and limits: Identification of carriers of CMV plus the relevant HLA was performed using cumulative public TCR beta family frequency. In two of eight donors, the top clonotype was HLA-C-restricted CMV-specific.

This sequence originates from a human donor in good health (CMV status not recorded). Some clones in this sample may be carry-over from other donors' samples. Material: PBMCs. The chain employs TRBV7-3 and TRBJ2-1; 8 positions match TRBD1. The CDR3 region has the DNA TGTGCCAGCAGCTTAAGTACAGGGGGCTACAATGAGCAGTTCTTC. It specifies CASSLSTGGYNEQFF.